This paragraph reports one T cell receptor (beta chain). This entry is derived from a study of blood T cell repertoires in COVID-19. Study overall: Donors in the United States, Italy and Spain gave samples during acute or convalescent COVID-19. The analysed material was cDNA or gDNA that came from T cells, B-cell-depleted T cells, or PBMCs.

The CDR3 is made up of 15 amino acids. V shed 0 bases and J shed 2 bases, with 10 bases lying between them. CDR1 is MNHEY, CDR2 SMNVEV, per germline (reference sequence). Original handling: Amplifying reference gene primers gave estimates of nucleated cell counts. Clones were sequenced by immunoSEQ multiplex PCR, and TCRdb holds only the in-frame ones, with some missing. From that table come the V and J calls and clone size; the DNA was used to work out D and trimming. The sample has more than 110,000 clones; approximately 90% are singletons. The receptor was isolated from a man in his fifties or sixties with active or convalescent COVID-19. The sequencing input was peripheral blood. The V call is TRBV27, the J call TRBJ2-5; D may be TRBD1 (5 bases). The CDR3 protein is CASSLSKTAQETQYF. The CDR3 DNA follows: TGTGCCAGCAGTTTATCCAAGACAGCACAAGAGACCCAGTACTTC.